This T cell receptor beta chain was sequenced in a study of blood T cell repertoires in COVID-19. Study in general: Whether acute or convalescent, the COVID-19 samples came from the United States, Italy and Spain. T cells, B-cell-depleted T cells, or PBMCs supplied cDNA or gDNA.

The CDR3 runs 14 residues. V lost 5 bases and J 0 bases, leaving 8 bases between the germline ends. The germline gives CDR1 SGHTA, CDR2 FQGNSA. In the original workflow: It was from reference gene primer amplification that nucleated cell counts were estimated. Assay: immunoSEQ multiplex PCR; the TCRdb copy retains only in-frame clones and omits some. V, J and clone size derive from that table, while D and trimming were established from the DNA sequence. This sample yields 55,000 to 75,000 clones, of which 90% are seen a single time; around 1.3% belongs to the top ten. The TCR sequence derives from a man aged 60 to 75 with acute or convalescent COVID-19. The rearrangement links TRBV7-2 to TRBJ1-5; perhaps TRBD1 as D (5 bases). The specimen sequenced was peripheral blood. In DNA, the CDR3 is TGTGCCAGCAGCCCAGGGTATAGCAATCAGCCCCAGCATTTT. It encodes CASSPGYSNQPQHF.